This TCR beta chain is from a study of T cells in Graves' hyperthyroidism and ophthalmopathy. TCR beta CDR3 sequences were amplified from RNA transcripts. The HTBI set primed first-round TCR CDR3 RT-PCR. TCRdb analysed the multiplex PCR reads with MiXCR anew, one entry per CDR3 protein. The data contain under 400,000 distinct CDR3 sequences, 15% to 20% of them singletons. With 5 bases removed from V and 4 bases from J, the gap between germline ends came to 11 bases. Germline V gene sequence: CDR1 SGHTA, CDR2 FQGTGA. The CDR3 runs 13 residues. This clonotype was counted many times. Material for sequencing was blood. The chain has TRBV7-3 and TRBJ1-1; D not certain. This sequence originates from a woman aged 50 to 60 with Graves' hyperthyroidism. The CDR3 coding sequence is TGTGCCAGCAGCCCGACATCGTTCACTGAAGCTTTCTTT. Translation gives CASSPTSFTEAFF.